Each of the 7 T cell receptor beta chains below was sequenced from the same sample in a study of T cell changes during pregnancy in multiple sclerosis. The repertoire was sequenced with immunoSEQ multiplex PCR; TCRdb's copy has only in-frame clones and lacks some. The sample carries about 92,000 clones, approximately 92% recorded once. The sample here was peripheral blood, taken in the first trimester of pregnancy. The receptors come from a female donor with multiple sclerosis, enrolled in a pregnancy study.

The chain uses TRBV6-6 and TRBJ1-3, with D perhaps matching TRBD1 (6 bases). The germline V and J ends were trimmed by 6 bases and 4 bases, with 13 bases remaining between them. The CDR3 spans 14 residues. CDR1 and CDR2 (germline): MNHNY, SVGAGI (reference sequence). The CDR3 DNA is TGTGCCAGCAGGTCCCCCGGACAGGGAAACACCATATATTTT. Its translation: CASRSPGQGNTIYF.

This chain connects TRBV7-9 to TRBJ2-7; TRBD2 might be the D (6 bases). V was cut by 2 bases and J by 3 bases, with 8 bases left in between. CDR3 length: 13 amino acids. Germline-derived CDR1 and CDR2 are SEHNR and FQNEAQ (reference sequence). The CDR3 nucleotides read TGTGCCAGCAGCTTACCCGGGAGCTACGAGCAGTACTTC. It encodes CASSLPGSYEQYF.

Details on this clone: The junction differs from germline at one of its ends, possibly a read error. This chain connects TRBV7-7 to TRBJ2-5, with 10 bases lining up with TRBD2. This CDR3 contains 15 residues. The V gene's germline CDR1 is SSHAT and CDR2 FNYEAQ (reference sequence). The CDR3 region has the DNA TGTGCTAGCAGCAGGGTAGCGGGAGGTCAAGAGACCCAGTACTTC. Translation: CASSRVAGGQETQYF.

The chain has TRBV7-9 and TRBJ2-7, with 10 bases identical to TRBD2. Germline assignment: CDR1 SEHNR and CDR2 FQNEAQ (reference sequence). The V gene end was trimmed by 4 bases and the J gene end by 5 bases; junction bases not matched to a gene: 5. This CDR3 is 14 amino acids long. CDR3 sequence: CASSSGLAAHEQYF. The CDR3 DNA is TGTGCCAGCAGCTCCGGACTAGCGGCTCACGAGCAGTACTTC.

This chain uses TRBV5-5 with TRBJ2-1, with a possible D match to TRBD1 (5 bases). Between the trimmed V and J ends, which lost 0 bases and 7 bases, there was a span of 14 bases. Germline V gene sequence: CDR1 SGHKS, CDR2 YYEKEE (reference sequence). CDR3 length: 15 amino acids. CDR3 region: CASSLAVGRVNEQFF. As DNA, the CDR3 is TGTGCCAGCAGCTTGGCGGTTGGCAGGGTGAATGAGCAGTTCTTC.

The V and J genes are TRBV10-3 and TRBJ2-7; perhaps D is TRBD1 or TRBD2 (7 bases each). The CDR3 runs to 11 residues. CDR1 ENHRY and CDR2 SYGVKD come from the germline V gene. V dropped 10 bases and J dropped 6 bases, with 13 bases sitting between them. This CDR3 reads CATRGGREQYF. CDR3 nucleotides: TGTGCCACCAGGGGGGGGCGCGAGCAGTACTTC.

The J gene is TRBJ2-1, the V gene TRBV7-8, with D hard to call. V was cut by 0 bases and J by 7 bases, with 7 bases left in between. The CDR3 sequence is 13 residues long. Germline CDR1 is SGHVS and CDR2 is FQNEAQ. The CDR3: CASSLARLNEQFF. In nucleotides, the CDR3 is TGTGCCAGCAGCTTAGCGAGACTGAATGAGCAGTTCTTC.